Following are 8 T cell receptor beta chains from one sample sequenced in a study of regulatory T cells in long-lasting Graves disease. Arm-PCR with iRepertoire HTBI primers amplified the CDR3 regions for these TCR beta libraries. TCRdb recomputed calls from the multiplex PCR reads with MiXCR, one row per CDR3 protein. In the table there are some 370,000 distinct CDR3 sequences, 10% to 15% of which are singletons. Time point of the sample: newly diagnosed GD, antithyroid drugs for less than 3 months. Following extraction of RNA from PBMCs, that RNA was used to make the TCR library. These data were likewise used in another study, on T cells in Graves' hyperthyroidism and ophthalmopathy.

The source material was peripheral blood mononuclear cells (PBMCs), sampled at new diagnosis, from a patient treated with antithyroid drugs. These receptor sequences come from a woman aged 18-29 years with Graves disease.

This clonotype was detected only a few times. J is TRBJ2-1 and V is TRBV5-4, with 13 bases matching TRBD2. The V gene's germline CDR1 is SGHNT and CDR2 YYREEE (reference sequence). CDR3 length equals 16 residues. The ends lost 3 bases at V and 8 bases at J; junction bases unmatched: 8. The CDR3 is CASSSATSGRGDEQFF. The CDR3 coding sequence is TGTGCCAGCAGCTCTGCAACTAGCGGGAGGGGCGATGAGCAGTTCTTC.

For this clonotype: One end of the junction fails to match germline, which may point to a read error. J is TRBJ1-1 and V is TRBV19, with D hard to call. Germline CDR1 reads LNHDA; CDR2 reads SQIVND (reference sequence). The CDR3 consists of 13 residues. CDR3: CASSRTLTTEASF. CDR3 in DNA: TGTGCCAGTAGTAGGACCCTAACAACTGAAGCTTCCTTT.

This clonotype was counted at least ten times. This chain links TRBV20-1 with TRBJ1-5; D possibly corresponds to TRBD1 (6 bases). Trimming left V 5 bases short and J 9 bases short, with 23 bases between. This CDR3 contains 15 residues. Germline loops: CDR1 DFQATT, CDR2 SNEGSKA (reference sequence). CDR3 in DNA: TGCAGTGCTGGGGGGAGCAGGGGTCGTGATCGGCCCCAGCATTTT. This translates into CSAGGSRGRDRPQHF.

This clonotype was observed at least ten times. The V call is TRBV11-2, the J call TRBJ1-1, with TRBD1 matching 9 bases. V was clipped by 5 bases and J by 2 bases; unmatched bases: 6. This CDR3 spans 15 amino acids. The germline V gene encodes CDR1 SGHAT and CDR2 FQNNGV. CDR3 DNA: TGTGCCAGCAGCCGCGGACAGGGGACTAACACTGAAGCTTTCTTT. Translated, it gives CASSRGQGTNTEAFF.

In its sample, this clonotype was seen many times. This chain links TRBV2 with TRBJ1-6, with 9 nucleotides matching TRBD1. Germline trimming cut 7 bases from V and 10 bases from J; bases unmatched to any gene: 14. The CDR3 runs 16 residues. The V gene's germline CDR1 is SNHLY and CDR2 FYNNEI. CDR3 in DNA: TGTGCCAGCACCAGGGACAGGGTGGAGGGAAACTCACCCCTCCACTTT. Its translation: CASTRDRVEGNSPLHF.

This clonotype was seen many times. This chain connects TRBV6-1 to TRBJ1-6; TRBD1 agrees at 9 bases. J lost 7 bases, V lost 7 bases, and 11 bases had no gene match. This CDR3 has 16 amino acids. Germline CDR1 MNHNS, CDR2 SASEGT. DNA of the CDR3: TGTGCCAGCAATATCCGGGACAGGGTGTGGAATTCACCCCTCCACTTT. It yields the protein CASNIRDRVWNSPLHF.

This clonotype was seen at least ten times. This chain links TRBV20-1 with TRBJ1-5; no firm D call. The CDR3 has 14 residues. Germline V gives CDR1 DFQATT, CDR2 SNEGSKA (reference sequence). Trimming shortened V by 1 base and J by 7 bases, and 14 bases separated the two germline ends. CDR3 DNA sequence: TGCAGTGCTAGAGGCCGGTACGAAAGGCAGCCCCAGCATTTT. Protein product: CSARGRYERQPQHF.

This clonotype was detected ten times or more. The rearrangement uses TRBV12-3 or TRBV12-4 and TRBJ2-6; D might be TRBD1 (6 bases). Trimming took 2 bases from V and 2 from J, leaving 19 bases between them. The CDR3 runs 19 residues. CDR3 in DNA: TGTGCCAGCAGTTTATCTGGCTCGAGGGGGTTGGCTGGGGCCAACGTCCTGACTTTC. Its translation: CASSLSGSRGLAGANVLTF.